One and the same sample provided the 16 T cell receptor beta chains below, sequenced in a study of T cells in women clearing cervical HPV infection. TCRdb's copy holds only in-frame clones and misses some; the assay was immunoSEQ multiplex PCR. The sample totals more than 25,000 clones; its top ten clones hold about 7.8%. The sample taken for sequencing was blood buffy coat. The origin of the receptors is a woman between 18 and 70 years old with a cervical HPV16 infection that either progressed to CIN3+ or cleared (not recorded which).

Details on this clone: From the germline J gene comes the end of the CDR3, since the read stops 3 residues before it. V gene TRBV30 combines with J gene TRBJ1-3; D is uncertain. Germline V gene lookup returns CDR1 GTSNPN and CDR2 SVGIG (reference sequence). The CDR3 totals 11 residues. Between the trimmed V and J ends, which lost 0 bases and 8 bases, there was a span of 5 bases. The CDR3 bases that were read are TGTGCCTGGAGTGTAAGGGACACC. This encodes CAWSVRDT. The CDR3 in its entirety is CAWSVRDTIYF.

As regards this clone: The missing CDR3 end, 3 residues past where the read stops, is filled in from the germline J gene. The chain carries TRBV11-2 and TRBJ2-2, with 11 bases fitting TRBD1. The CDR3 covers 14 residues. J lost 7 bases, V lost 5 bases, and 3 bases had no gene match. CDR1 and CDR2 (germline): SGHAT, FQNNGV. This CDR3 is CASSRDRGIGELFF. Partial CDR3 DNA: TGTGCCAGCAGCCGGGACAGGGGGATCGGGGAG.

Of note for this clone: The DNA ends 3 residues before the CDR3 does, and the rest of the CDR3 is filled in from the germline J gene. The chain links TRBV7-8 to TRBJ2-2; TRBD1 aligns across 7 bases. The CDR3 is 14 residues long. Looked up from germline, CDR1 is SGHVS and CDR2 is FQNEAQ. The CDR3 DNA, read in part, is TGTGCCAGCAGACCGGACAGGAATAATGAAAAG. Protein sequence: CASRPDRNNEK. The CDR3 as a whole reads CASRPDRNNEKLFF.

A remark on this clone: The read ends 3 residues shy of where the CDR3 ends; the end is completed using the germline J gene. The rearrangement joins TRBV2 to TRBJ2-7; no firm D call. Germline CDR1 SNHLY, CDR2 FYNNEI. Deletions cut 0 bases from V and 2 bases from J, with 8 bases between. This CDR3 has 14 amino acids. Incomplete CDR3 DNA: TGTGCCAGCAGTGAAGCGCTAGGAACCTACGAG. This sequence encodes CASSEALGTYE. The complete CDR3 sequence is CASSEALGTYEQYF. Filled out from reference TRBV2 and TRBJ2-7, the complete variable domain reads EPEVTQTPSHQVTQMGQEVILRCVPISNHLYFYWYRQILGQKVEFLVSFYNNEISEKSEIFDDQFSVERPDGSNFTLKIRSTKLEDSAMYFCASSEALGTYEQYFGPGTRLTVT.

As concerns this clone: From the germline J gene comes the end of the CDR3, since the read stops 3 residues before it. V gene TRBV30 combines with J gene TRBJ2-2, with D perhaps matching TRBD2 (5 bases). Germline assignment: CDR1 GTSNPN and CDR2 SVGIG (reference sequence). The CDR3 consists of 13 residues. V lost 4 bases and J 1 base, leaving 7 bases between the germline ends. Incomplete CDR3 DNA: TGTGCCTGGATGAGCGGGAACACCGGGGAG. This codes for CAWMSGNTGE. The complete CDR3 reads CAWMSGNTGELFF.

On this clone: With the read ending 3 residues before the CDR3 end, the germline J gene is used to fill in that end. The chain employs TRBV5-6 and TRBJ2-7, with D hard to call. CDR1 and CDR2 (germline): SGHDT, YYEEEE. V was clipped by 6 bases and J by 2 bases, with 18 bases between them. The CDR3 contains 15 residues. The DNA read from the CDR3 is TGTGCCAGCAATCTCGAAGGGCGTCTAACCTACGAG. It is translated as CASNLEGRLTYE. The entire CDR3 protein is CASNLEGRLTYEQYF.

For this clone: The missing CDR3 end, 3 residues past where the read stops, is filled in from the germline J gene. This CDR3 is also generated by other DNA sequences in the sample. The chain uses TRBV18 and TRBJ2-5, with TRBD1 matching 7 bases. Per the germline V gene, CDR1 is KGHSH and CDR2 is LQKENI. V lost 3 bases to trimming and J lost 1 base; unmatched junction nucleotides: 5. The CDR3 runs to 15 residues. The sequenced part of the CDR3 DNA is TGTGCCAGCTCACCGCGACAGGGCGTCCAAGAGACC. This translates into CASSPRQGVQET. The complete CDR3 reads CASSPRQGVQETQYF. The full variable domain, rest sourced from reference TRBV18 and TRBJ2-5, is NAGVMQNPRHLVRRRGQEARLRCSPMKGHSHVYWYRQLPEEGLKFMVYLQKENIIDESGMPKERFSAEFPKEGPSILRIQQVVRGDSAAYFCASSPRQGVQETQYFGPGTRLLVL.

This clone is medium-sized by frequency. The CDR3 end falls 3 residues outside the read, so it is completed with the germline J gene. The V gene is TRBV7-9, the J gene TRBJ1-1, with D uncertain. V lost 3 bases to trimming and J lost 4 bases, with 6 bases between them. This CDR3 has 12 residues. Looked up from germline, CDR1 is SEHNR and CDR2 is FQNEAQ (reference sequence). The CDR3 bases that were read are TGTGCCAGCAGCTTTCCGGGCACTGAA. Amino acids: CASSFPGTE. The entire CDR3 protein is CASSFPGTEAFF.

CDR3 amino acids: CASTPGQGKEKLFF. The CDR3 DNA, read in part, is TGTGCCAGTACTCCGGGACAGGGAAAGGAAAAA. The chain has TRBV19 and TRBJ1-4; TRBD1 matches at 9 bases. Read coverage stops 3 residues before the CDR3 terminus; the germline J gene supplies the remainder. The ends lost 7 bases at V and 8 bases at J; junction bases unmatched: 8. The CDR3 contains 14 residues. Germline assignment: CDR1 LNHDA and CDR2 SQIVND (reference sequence).

With respect to this clone: The missing CDR3 end, 3 residues past where the read stops, is filled in from the germline J gene. The chain couples TRBV5-3 to TRBJ2-3, with TRBD2 as a possible D gene (6 bases). TRBV5-3 is designated an ORF whose function remains uncertain. Trimming removed 2 bases from V and 6 bases from J, with 13 bases in between. The CDR3 is 14 residues long. This CDR3 is CARSFRDSDDTQYF. The covered CDR3 bases are TGTGCCAGAAGCTTCAGGGACTCCGACGATACG.

A remark on this clone: The observed sequence ends 3 residues before the CDR3 terminus, with the missing tail filled in from the germline J gene. The V gene is TRBV2, the J gene TRBJ1-5, with D uncertain. This CDR3 comprises 14 residues. CDR1 is SNHLY and CDR2 is FYNNEI in the germline V gene. V dropped 10 bases and J dropped 3 bases, with 16 bases sitting between them. Here the CDR3 reads CANRSGEFNQPQHF. The sequenced part of the CDR3 DNA is TGTGCCAACAGATCAGGAGAATTCAATCAGCCC.

CDR3 amino acids: CASSTRGYEQYF. The sequenced part of the CDR3 DNA is TGTGCCAGTAGTACCAGGGGTTACGAG. The rearrangement uses TRBV19 and TRBJ2-7; the D gene is possibly TRBD1 (6 bases). The read comes to an end 3 residues before the CDR3 does, leaving the germline J gene to fill in the end. The V end was cut by 4 bases, the J end by 4 bases, with 8 bases between. Per the germline V gene, CDR1 is LNHDA and CDR2 is SQIVND (reference sequence). There are 12 residues in the CDR3.

As to this clone: With the read ending 3 residues before the CDR3 end, the germline J gene is used to fill in that end. V and J are TRBV19 and TRBJ1-6; no clear D gene. V was cut by 4 bases and J by 0 bases, with 16 bases left in between. CDR1 and CDR2 (germline): LNHDA, SQIVND (reference sequence). The CDR3 has 18 residues. Incomplete CDR3 DNA: TGTGCCAGTAGTACATTAGGCGGCCGCAGCTCCTATAATTCACCC. Protein: CASSTLGGRSSYNSP. The full-length CDR3 reads as CASSTLGGRSSYNSPLHF.

A note on this clone: Read sequence stops 3 residues before the CDR3 end, and the germline J gene provides the missing end. This sequence joins TRBV7-9 and TRBJ2-1, with unresolved D. V gave up 5 bases and J gave up 4 bases, with 6 bases separating them. Germline V gene data show CDR1 as SEHNR and CDR2 as FQNEAQ (reference sequence). This CDR3 has 12 amino acids. The CDR3 is CASSPSYNEQFF. The part of the CDR3 DNA that was read is TGTGCCAGCAGCCCCTCTTACAATGAG.

As concerns this clone: Sequencing ends 3 residues short of the CDR3 end; the germline J gene provides the rest. The chain recombines TRBV30 with TRBJ1-2; tentative D call: TRBD1 (5 bases). Germline CDR1 is GTSNPN and CDR2 is SVGIG (reference sequence). This CDR3 comprises 16 residues. CDR3 DNA (partial): TGTGCCTGGAGTGACCCCGTAGCGGGGGTGAGGAATGAC. It encodes CAWSDPVAGVRND. The whole CDR3 protein reads CAWSDPVAGVRNDYTF.

For this clone: A read error may account for a junction end that differs from germline. The read comes to an end 3 residues before the CDR3 does, leaving the germline J gene to fill in the end. This CDR3 is also generated by other DNA sequences in the sample. V gene TRBV5-1 combines with J gene TRBJ1-3; 9 positions match TRBD1. This CDR3 comprises 15 residues. Germline V lookup: CDR1 SGHRS, CDR2 YFSETQ. Partial CDR3 DNA: TGCGCCAGCAGTTGGGACAGGGAATCTGGAAACACA. Its translation: CASSWDRESGNT. The entire CDR3 reads CASSWDRESGNTIYF.